The sequence of this T cell receptor beta chain was determined in a study of breast tumors, draining lymph nodes, adjacent tissues. The study's findings and limits: Tumor and nontumor repertoires were significantly more similar in luminal-like than in basal-like breast cancer. Data fit most tumor T cells coming from lymph node, expanding in tumor. Data only fit, rather than demonstrated, lymph node origin of most tumor T cells. Tumor TCR diversity was below lymph nodes but above nontumor tissue.

This clonotype was picked up many times. Its antigen is unknown. V shed 7 bases and J 7 bases; nucleotides not matched to a gene: 4. This CDR3 has 13 residues. CDR1 and CDR2 (germline): SEHNR, FQNEAQ (reference sequence). TCRdb reprocessed the multiplex PCR reads via MiXCR and lists one record per CDR3 protein. The data contain approximately 89,000 distinct CDR3 sequences, around 28% of them seen just once; the ten biggest clones take up more than 7%. Samples came from axillary lymph nodes draining the breast cancer. The receptor was isolated from a female donor with breast cancer. Some clones in this sample may be carry-over from other donors' samples. Sequencing was carried out using axillary lymph node tissue. V gene TRBV7-9 combines with J gene TRBJ2-2; 9 bases agree with TRBD2. The CDR3 reads CASNQAGGGELFF. CDR3 DNA sequence: TGTGCCAGCAATCAAGCGGGAGGCGGGGAGCTGTTTTTT.